This T cell receptor beta chain was obtained from a study of blood T cells in healthy people across ages. Points from the study as a whole: A strong correlation was found between TCR beta diversity and the percentage of naive T cells.

Each donor's blood draw was roughly 10 milliliters of peripheral blood. The CDR3 has 14 residues. The V gene's germline CDR1 is SGHVS and CDR2 FNYEAQ. V lost 5 bases and J lost 6, with 14 bases in between. Points on this clonotype: The target antigen is unknown.

The authors ran a second PCR of about 6 to 12 cycles using a sample-barcoded 5' primer and a J-beta primer mix. TCRdb recomputed calls from the 5' RACE reads with MiXCR, one row per CDR3 protein. The data contain over 600,000 distinct CDR3 sequences, about 46% of them seen just once; the ten biggest clones take up 15% to 20%. This chain connects TRBV7-6 to TRBJ2-1; D unresolved. The sequence came from a man older than 75 in good health. Sequencing was performed on blood. The CDR3 protein is CASSPAGQSNEQFF. CDR3 DNA: TGTGCCAGCAGCCCCGCCGGCCAGAGCAATGAGCAGTTCTTC.